This T cell receptor beta chain comes out of a study of cytomegalovirus exposure and HLA in healthy donors. Overall study results and limits: Upon later analysis, HLA-associated TCR beta chains proved more clonally expanded than other, equally common chains.

V lost 2 bases and J lost 7; bases outside the gene matches: 5. CDR1 MNHNY and CDR2 SVGAGI come from the germline V gene (reference sequence). The CDR3 loop spans 13 amino acids. About this clone itself: Its antigen is undetermined.

This PCR relied on a set of 60 Vbeta primers and 13 Jbeta primers. Sequenced by immunoSEQ multiplex PCR; TCRdb stores in-frame clones only, minus some. The sample has approximately 170,000 clones, just under 80% seen once. Sample: PBMCs. The gene calls are TRBV6-6 and TRBJ2-7; 7 bases agree with TRBD1. This TCR was sampled from a woman between 35 and 50 years old in good health and CMV-seropositive. Written as DNA, the CDR3 is TGTGCCAGCAGTTACCCGGCAGGGGGAGAGCAGTACTTC. Its translation is CASSYPAGGEQYF.